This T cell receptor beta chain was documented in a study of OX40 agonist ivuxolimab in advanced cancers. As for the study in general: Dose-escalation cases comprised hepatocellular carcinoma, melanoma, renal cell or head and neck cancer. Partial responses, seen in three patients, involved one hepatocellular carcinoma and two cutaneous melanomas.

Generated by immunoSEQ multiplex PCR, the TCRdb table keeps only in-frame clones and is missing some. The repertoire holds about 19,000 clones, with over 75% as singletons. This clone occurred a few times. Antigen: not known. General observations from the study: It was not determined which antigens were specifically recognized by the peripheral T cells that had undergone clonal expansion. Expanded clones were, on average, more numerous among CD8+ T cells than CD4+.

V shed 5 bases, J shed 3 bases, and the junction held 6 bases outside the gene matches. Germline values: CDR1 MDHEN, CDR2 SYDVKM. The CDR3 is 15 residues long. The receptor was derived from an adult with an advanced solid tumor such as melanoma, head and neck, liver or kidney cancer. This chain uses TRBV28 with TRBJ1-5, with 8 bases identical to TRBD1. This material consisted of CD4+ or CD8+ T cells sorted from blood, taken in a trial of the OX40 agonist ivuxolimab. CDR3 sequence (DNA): TGTGCCAGCAGTCCCCCAGGGGGCTACAATCAGCCCCAGCATTTT. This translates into CASSPPGGYNQPQHF.